The 15 T cell receptor beta chains below all came from one sample that was sequenced in a study of shared clonotypes between healthy human individuals. Produced via immunoSEQ multiplex PCR; TCRdb's table is partial and in-frame only. This table has roughly 2,500,000 clones, roughly 93% appearing once. Sequenced input: naive CD4+ T cells from PBMCs. Indicated subset: CD45RA+ positively selected. Receptors originate from a man aged 18 to 35 in good health. Some clones in this sample may be carry-over from other donors' samples.

This chain joins TRBV9 and TRBJ2-6, with TRBD1 matching over 8 bases. The germline CDR1 and CDR2 sequences are SGDLS and YYNGEE. The length of the CDR3 is 17 residues. J gave up 1 base and V 4 bases, and 7 bases lay outside the gene matches. CDR3 sequence (DNA): TGTGCCAGCAGCCCCCAGACAGGGGATTCTGGGGCCAACGTCCTGACTTTC. Its protein product is CASSPQTGDSGANVLTF.

V gene TRBV7-2 combines with J gene TRBJ1-6, with D unresolved. Trimming took off 2 bases at V and 6 bases at J, with 14 bases between the two ends. Germline V gives CDR1 SGHTA, CDR2 FQGNSA. This CDR3 region has 16 residues. DNA for the CDR3: TGTGCCAGCAGCTTATTAGGCGACCGATCTAATTCACCCCTCCACTTT. It codes for CASSLLGDRSNSPLHF.

This clone was found once. The chain employs TRBV6-5 and TRBJ1-1; D is ambiguous. The CDR3 extends over 14 amino acids. Germline CDR1 reads MNHEY; CDR2 reads SVGAGI. V dropped 0 bases and J dropped 9 bases, with 14 bases sitting between them. The CDR3 loop is CASSYSGGTWQAFF. Here the CDR3 DNA reads TGTGCCAGCAGTTACTCCGGCGGCACATGGCAAGCTTTCTTT.

The genes are TRBV28 and TRBJ1-5; 9 bases line up with TRBD1. Germline trimming cut 5 bases from V and 11 bases from J; bases unmatched to any gene: 10. CDR1 is MDHEN, CDR2 SYDVKM, per germline. This CDR3 spans 14 amino acids. This chain's CDR3 is CASSQPQDRGTQHF. In DNA, the CDR3 is TGTGCCAGCAGTCAACCCCAGGACAGGGGTACCCAGCATTTT.

To note about this clone: Other nucleotide sequences from this sample produce the same CDR3. The chain employs TRBV12-5 and TRBJ2-3; no definite D call. The germline V gene encodes CDR1 LGHNT and CDR2 FRNRAP. The CDR3 totals 13 residues. Trimming removed 3 bases at V and 1 base at J, with 5 bases between. CDR3: CASGLTGTDTQYF. The DNA for the CDR3 is TGTGCTAGTGGTTTAACAGGCACAGATACGCAGTATTTT.

The rearrangement links TRBV7-3 to TRBJ1-4; TRBD1 aligns across 7 bases. The CDR3 runs to 14 residues. CDR1 SGHTA and CDR2 FQGTGA come from the germline V gene. The V gene end was trimmed by 5 bases and the J gene end by 8 bases; junction bases not matched to a gene: 8. This chain's CDR3 is CASSLGGAGEKLFF. The CDR3 DNA sequence: TGTGCCAGCAGCCTAGGGGGCGCGGGCGAAAAACTGTTTTTT. Full variable domain (outside the CDR3, taken from reference TRBV7-3 and TRBJ1-4): GAGVSQTPSNKVTEKGKYVELRCDPISGHTALYWYRQSLGQGPEFLIYFQGTGAADDSGLPNDRFFAVRPEGSVSTLKIQRTERGDSAVYLCASSLGGAGEKLFFGSGTQLSVL.

This clone has more than one count but fewer than ten. The chain employs TRBV27 and TRBJ2-2; D ambiguous. The CDR3 has 14 residues. CDR1 is MNHEY and CDR2 is SMNVEV in the germline V gene (reference sequence). V lost 2 bases to trimming and J lost 2 bases, with 6 bases between them. The CDR3, as DNA: TGTGCCAGCAGTTTACCGGACAACACCGGGGAGCTGTTTTTT. Residues: CASSLPDNTGELFF.

J is TRBJ2-2 and V is TRBV10-3; weak D call: TRBD2 (5 bases). There are 16 residues in the CDR3. V lost 10 bases, J lost 5 bases, and 23 bases lay in between. Germline V lookup: CDR1 ENHRY, CDR2 SYGVKD. The CDR3 coding sequence is TGTGCCACCAAGGGATTCCCGGACTGGTTAACCGGGGAGCTGTTTTTT. This encodes CATKGFPDWLTGELFF.

Note on this clone: Other DNA sequences in the same sample also yield this CDR3. This chain links TRBV7-9 with TRBJ1-2; TRBD1 aligns across 7 bases. The CDR3 runs 13 residues. V dropped 5 bases and J dropped 2; count of bases not matched to a gene: 2. CDR1 is SEHNR, CDR2 FQNEAQ, per germline (reference sequence). This CDR3 is CASSLGQNYGYTF. CDR3 coding DNA: TGTGCCAGCAGCCTGGGACAGAACTATGGCTACACCTTC.

In its sample, this clone was seen once. The gene calls are TRBV28 and TRBJ2-7; possible D gene TRBD2, 5 bases. CDR1 and CDR2 from the germline V gene are MDHEN and SYDVKM. This CDR3 is 13 amino acids long. V dropped 8 bases and J dropped 3 bases, with 14 bases sitting between them. CDR3 DNA sequence: TGTGCCAGCCGTCCCGGAGGAGACTACGAGCAGTACTTC. Residues: CASRPGGDYEQYF. Supplemented by reference TRBV28 and TRBJ2-7, the full variable domain reads DVKVTQSSRYLVKRTGEKVFLECVQDMDHENMFWYRQDPGLGLRLIYFSYDVKMKEKGDIPEGYSVSREKKERFSLILESASTNQTSMYLCASRPGGDYEQYFGPGTRLTVT.

The chain combines TRBV7-2 with TRBJ2-7; 12 nucleotides line up with TRBD2. The J segment lost 5 bases and the V segment lost 1 base, leaving 12 bases of the junction unmatched. There are 18 residues in the CDR3. Germline V gene data show CDR1 as SGHTA and CDR2 as FQGNSA. CDR3: CASSLVRLAGGLPHEQYF. Here the CDR3 DNA reads TGTGCCAGCAGCTTAGTTCGCCTAGCGGGAGGGCTGCCCCACGAGCAGTACTTC. The full variable domain, in which reference TRBV7-2 and TRBJ2-7 provide the parts outside the CDR3, is GAGVSQSPSNKVTEKGKDVELRCDPISGHTALYWYRQSLGQGLEFLIYFQGNSAPDKSGLPSDRFSAERTGGSVSTLTIQRTQQEDSAVYLCASSLVRLAGGLPHEQYFGPGTRLTVT.

Worth noting for this clone: Other DNA sequences from this sample encode an identical CDR3 as well. The CDR3 is CASSLQGGTEAFF. CDR3 coding DNA: TGTGCCAGCAGCTTGCAGGGGGGCACTGAAGCTTTCTTT. The chain employs TRBV7-9 and TRBJ1-1; 7 nucleotides line up with TRBD1. With V trimmed by 3 bases and J by 4 bases, 2 bases remained unmatched. This CDR3 is built from 13 residues. Germline V lookup: CDR1 SEHNR, CDR2 FQNEAQ (reference sequence).

This rearrangement joins TRBV28 to TRBJ2-1; D gene ambiguous. CDR1 MDHEN and CDR2 SYDVKM come from the germline V gene. The CDR3 is made up of 14 amino acids. The germline V and J ends were trimmed by 2 bases and 6 bases, with 11 bases remaining between them. Written as DNA, the CDR3 is TGTGCCAGCAGTTTAATCCATGTTTCCAATGAGCAGTTCTTC. Amino acids: CASSLIHVSNEQFF.

This clone was detected only once. The chain couples TRBV11-2 to TRBJ2-2, with 10 nucleotides matching TRBD2. After removal of 4 bases from V and 2 bases from J, the junction contained 4 bases not matched to a gene. Germline CDR1 SGHAT, CDR2 FQNNGV. This CDR3 has 16 amino acids. CDR3 in DNA: TGTGCCAGCAGCTCCCCTAGCGGGAGTAACACCGGGGAGCTGTTTTTT. Residues: CASSSPSGSNTGELFF.

The rearrangement joins TRBV10-3 to TRBJ2-7; 14 nucleotides match TRBD2. This CDR3 region has 17 residues. The V gene end was trimmed by 6 bases and the J gene end by 6 bases; junction bases not matched to a gene: 13. In germline, CDR1 is ENHRY, CDR2 SYGVKD. The CDR3: CAIRSTSGRALSAEQYF. The CDR3 region has the DNA TGTGCCATCAGATCGACTAGCGGGAGGGCTCTATCGGCCGAGCAGTACTTC.